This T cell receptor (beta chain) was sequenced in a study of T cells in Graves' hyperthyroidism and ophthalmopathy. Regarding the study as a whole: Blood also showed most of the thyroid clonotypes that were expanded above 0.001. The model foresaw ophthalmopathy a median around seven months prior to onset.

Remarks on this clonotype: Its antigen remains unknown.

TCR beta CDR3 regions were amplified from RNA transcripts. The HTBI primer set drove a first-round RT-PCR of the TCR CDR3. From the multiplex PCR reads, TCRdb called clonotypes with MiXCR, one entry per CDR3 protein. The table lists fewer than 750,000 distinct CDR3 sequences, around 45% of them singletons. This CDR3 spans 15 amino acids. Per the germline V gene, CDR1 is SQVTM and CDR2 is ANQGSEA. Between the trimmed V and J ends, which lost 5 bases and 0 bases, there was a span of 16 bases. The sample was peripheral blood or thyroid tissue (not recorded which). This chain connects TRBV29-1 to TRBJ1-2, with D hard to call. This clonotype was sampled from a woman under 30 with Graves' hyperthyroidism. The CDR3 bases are TGCAGCGTTAGAGGCGGGAGTCAAGCTAACTATGGCTACACCTTC. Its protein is CSVRGGSQANYGYTF.